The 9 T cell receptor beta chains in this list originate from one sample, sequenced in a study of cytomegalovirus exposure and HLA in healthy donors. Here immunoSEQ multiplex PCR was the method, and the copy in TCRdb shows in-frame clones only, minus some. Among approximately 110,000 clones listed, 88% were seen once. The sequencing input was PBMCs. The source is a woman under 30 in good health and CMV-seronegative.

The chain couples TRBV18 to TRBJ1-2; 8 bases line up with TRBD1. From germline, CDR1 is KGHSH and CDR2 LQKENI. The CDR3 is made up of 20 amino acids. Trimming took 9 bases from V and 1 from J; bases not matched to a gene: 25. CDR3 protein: CASRARTGQSLEGLNYGYTF. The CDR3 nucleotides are TGTGCCAGTAGGGCCCGGACAGGGCAAAGTTTGGAAGGGCTTAACTATGGCTACACCTTC.

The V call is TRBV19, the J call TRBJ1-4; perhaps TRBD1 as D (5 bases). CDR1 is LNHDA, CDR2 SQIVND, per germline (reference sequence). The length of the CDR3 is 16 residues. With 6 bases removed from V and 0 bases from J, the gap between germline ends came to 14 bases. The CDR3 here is CASSIGRQPTNEKLFF. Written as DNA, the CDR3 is TGTGCCAGTAGCATTGGACGACAGCCAACTAATGAAAAACTGTTTTTT. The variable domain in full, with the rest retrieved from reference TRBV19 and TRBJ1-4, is DGGITQSPKYLFRKEGQNVTLSCEQNLNHDAMYWYRQDPGQGLRLIYYSQIVNDFQKGDIAEGYSVSREKKESFPLTVTSAQKNPTAFYLCASSIGRQPTNEKLFFGSGTQLSVL.

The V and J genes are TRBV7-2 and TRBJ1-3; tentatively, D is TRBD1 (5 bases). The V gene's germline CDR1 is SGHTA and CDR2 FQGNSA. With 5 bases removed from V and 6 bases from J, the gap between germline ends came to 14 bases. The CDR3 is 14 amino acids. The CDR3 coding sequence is TGTGCCAGCAGCCCCGTCGGGGGAACAAACACCATATATTTT. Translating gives CASSPVGGTNTIYF.

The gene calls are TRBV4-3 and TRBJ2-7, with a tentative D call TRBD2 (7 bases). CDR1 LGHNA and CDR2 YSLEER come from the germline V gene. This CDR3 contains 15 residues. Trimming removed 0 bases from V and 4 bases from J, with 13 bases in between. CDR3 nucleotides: TGCGCCAGCAGCCAAGAAGGGGGAGGGCCTTACGAGCAGTACTTC. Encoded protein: CASSQEGGGPYEQYF.

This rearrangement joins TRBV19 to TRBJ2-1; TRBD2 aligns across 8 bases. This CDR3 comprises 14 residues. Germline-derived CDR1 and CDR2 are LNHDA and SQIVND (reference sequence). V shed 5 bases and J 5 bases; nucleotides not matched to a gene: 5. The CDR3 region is CASSLTSAHNEQFF. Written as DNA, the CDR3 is TGTGCCAGTAGTCTGACTAGCGCACACAATGAGCAGTTCTTC. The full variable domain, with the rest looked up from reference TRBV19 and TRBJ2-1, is DGGITQSPKYLFRKEGQNVTLSCEQNLNHDAMYWYRQDPGQGLRLIYYSQIVNDFQKGDIAEGYSVSREKKESFPLTVTSAQKNPTAFYLCASSLTSAHNEQFFGPGTRLTVL.

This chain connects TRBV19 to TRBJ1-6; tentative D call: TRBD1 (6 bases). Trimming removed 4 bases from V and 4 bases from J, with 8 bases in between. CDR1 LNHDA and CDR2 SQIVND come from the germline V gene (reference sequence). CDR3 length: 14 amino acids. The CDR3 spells CASSSRGYNSPLHF. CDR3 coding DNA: TGTGCCAGTAGTAGCAGGGGATATAATTCACCCCTCCACTTT.

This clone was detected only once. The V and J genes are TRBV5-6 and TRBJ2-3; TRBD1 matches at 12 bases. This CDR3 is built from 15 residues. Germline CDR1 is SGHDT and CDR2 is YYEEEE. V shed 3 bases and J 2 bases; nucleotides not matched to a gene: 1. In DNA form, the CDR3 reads TGTGCCAGCAGCTGGGACAGGGGGCACACAGATACGCAGTATTTT. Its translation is CASSWDRGHTDTQYF.

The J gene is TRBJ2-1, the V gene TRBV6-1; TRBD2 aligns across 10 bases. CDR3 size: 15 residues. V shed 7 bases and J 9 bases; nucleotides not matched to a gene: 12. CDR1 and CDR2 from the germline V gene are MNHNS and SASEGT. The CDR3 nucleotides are TGTGCCAGCACCCCCGGGGCTAGCGGGAGTAGTGAGCAGTTCTTC. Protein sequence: CASTPGASGSSEQFF.

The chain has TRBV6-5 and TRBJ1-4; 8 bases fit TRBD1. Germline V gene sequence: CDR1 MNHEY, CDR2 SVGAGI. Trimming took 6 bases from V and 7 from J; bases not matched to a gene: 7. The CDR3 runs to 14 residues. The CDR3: CASSPGQGSEKLFF. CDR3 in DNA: TGTGCCAGCAGCCCAGGACAGGGATCTGAAAAACTGTTTTTT.